This is a list of T cell receptor beta chains from one sample in a study of T cell responses to AZD1222 COVID-19 vaccine. The repertoire was sequenced with immunoSEQ multiplex PCR; TCRdb's copy has only in-frame clones and lacks some. Of around 130,000 clones listed, about 90% are singletons. Source: peripheral blood, taken on day 0 of AZD1222 vaccination. These receptors were obtained from an adult in good health. CDR3s include the opening cysteine and the closing phenylalanine or tryptophan. Fields, in order: clone size, J gene, D gene, V gene, CDR3 protein, CDR3 DNA. D genes are given only for firm matches. Rows give clone size only sometimes, using once, few, many, or a class for an expanded clone.

>once|TRBJ1-2|TRBD1|TRBV27
CASSPLQGRGGYTF
TGTGCCAGCAGTCCACTACAGGGGAGGGGTGGCTACACCTTC
>-|TRBJ2-7|TRBD1|TRBV4-1
CASSLDRDYEQYF
TGCGCCAGCAGCCTGGACAGGGATTACGAGCAGTACTTC
>-|TRBJ1-6|-|TRBV14
CASSQEDVYLLPYSPLHF
TGTGCCAGCAGCCAAGAGGACGTATACCTGCTCCCCTATTCACCCCTCCACTTT
>-|TRBJ1-5|TRBD1|TRBV24-1
CATAGGSNQPQHF
TGTGCCACCGCAGGGGGTAGCAATCAGCCCCAGCATTTT
>-|TRBJ2-1|TRBD2|TRBV27
CASKLAGEYNEQFF
TGTGCCAGCAAACTAGCGGGGGAGTACAATGAGCAGTTCTTC
>-|TRBJ1-2|-|TRBV5-1
CASSSPRGYTF
TGCGCCAGCAGCTCACCCCGTGGCTACACCTTC
>-|TRBJ1-1|-|TRBV18
CASCEHLNTEAFF
TGTGCCAGCTGTGAACACTTAAACACTGAAGCTTTCTTT
>once|TRBJ2-7|TRBD2|TRBV15
CATSRDSGRLAYEQYF
TGTGCCACCAGCAGAGATAGCGGGAGGCTTGCCTACGAGCAGTACTTC
>-|TRBJ2-1|TRBD2|TRBV5-1
CASSGGRTSGSRNEQFF
TGCGCCAGCAGCGGGGGTAGAACTAGCGGGAGTAGGAATGAGCAGTTCTTC
>-|TRBJ2-7|TRBD1|TRBV19
CASSIRQGAIEQYF
TGTGCCAGTAGTATACGACAGGGGGCAATCGAGCAGTACTTC
>-|TRBJ1-1|TRBD1|TRBV3-1/TRBV3-2
CASSQGTGGTEAFF
TGTGCCAGCAGCCAGGGGACAGGGGGCACTGAAGCTTTCTTT
>-|TRBJ2-5|-|TRBV7-3
CASSLNGEGETQYF
TGTGCCAGCAGCTTAAATGGGGAAGGAGAGACCCAGTACTTC
>-|TRBJ2-3|-|TRBV12-3/TRBV12-4
CTTGLNTDTQYF
TGCACAACGGGGCTGAACACAGATACGCAGTATTTT
>-|TRBJ2-2|-|TRBV9
CASSVGFTNTGELFF
TGTGCCAGCAGCGTAGGTTTCACCAACACCGGGGAGCTGTTTTTT
>few|TRBJ1-1|-|TRBV27
CASNLNARGTEAFF
TGTGCCAGCAACCTGAACGCCCGAGGCACTGAAGCTTTCTTT
>-|TRBJ1-5|-|TRBV9
CASSVSGNNQPQHF
TGTGCCAGCAGCGTATCAGGGAACAATCAGCCCCAGCATTTT
>-|TRBJ2-7|-|TRBV1
CTSSQDLAGEGPYF
TGCACCAGCAGCCAAGACCTAGCGGGAGAGGGGCCCTACTTC
>-|TRBJ2-2|TRBD1|TRBV19
CASMDRGRAGELFF
TGTGCCAGTATGGACAGGGGAAGGGCCGGGGAGCTGTTTTTT
>few|TRBJ1-5|-|TRBV6-5
CASKDGVWGDQPQHF
TGTGCCAGCAAAGACGGGGTGTGGGGAGATCAGCCCCAGCATTTT
>once|TRBJ1-4|TRBD1|TRBV18
CASSPDRVRTNEKLFF
TGTGCCAGCTCACCCGACAGGGTGCGCACTAATGAAAAACTGTTTTTT
>-|TRBJ1-4|-|TRBV2
CASSVGANEKLFF
TGTGCCAGCAGTGTTGGCGCTAATGAAAAACTGTTTTTT
>once|TRBJ1-6|TRBD1|TRBV5-1
CASSPGQGYNSPLHF
TGCGCCAGCAGCCCGGGACAGGGGTATAATTCACCCCTCCACTTT
>-|TRBJ2-1|TRBD2|TRBV5-1
CASSRRTSGMGNEQFF
TGCGCCAGCAGCCGGAGGACTAGCGGGATGGGCAATGAGCAGTTCTTC
>-|TRBJ1-6|TRBD1|TRBV5-1
CASSLWDRDNSPLHF
TGCGCCAGCAGCTTATGGGACAGGGATAATTCACCCCTCCACTTT
>-|TRBJ2-5|TRBD1|TRBV20-1
CSAGQGETQYF
TGCAGTGCTGGACAGGGCGAGACCCAGTACTTC
>-|TRBJ1-2|TRBD1|TRBV28
CASSLVLGQGSGYTF
TGTGCCAGCAGTTTAGTCTTGGGACAGGGCTCTGGCTACACCTTC
>few|TRBJ1-4|TRBD1|TRBV11-3
CASSLEGQEAYLATNEKLFF
TGTGCCAGCAGCTTAGAGGGACAGGAGGCCTACCTTGCAACTAATGAAAAACTGTTTTTT
>-|TRBJ1-1|-|TRBV6-5
CASSEITSSTEAFF
TGTGCCAGCAGCGAGATTACGAGTTCCACTGAAGCTTTCTTT
>-|TRBJ1-2|-|TRBV9
CASSVADVGGYTF
TGTGCCAGCAGCGTAGCTGACGTGGGGGGCTACACCTTC
>-|TRBJ1-6|-|TRBV19
CASKVAGTYNSPLHF
TGTGCCAGTAAGGTGGCAGGGACCTATAATTCACCCCTCCACTTT
>once|TRBJ1-2|-|TRBV3-1/TRBV3-2
CASSQRGYGYTF
TGTGCCAGCAGCCAGAGGGGCTATGGCTACACCTTC
>-|TRBJ2-3|-|TRBV6-1
CASSEVASSADTQYF
TGTGCCAGCAGTGAGGTGGCGAGTAGCGCAGATACGCAGTATTTT
>once|TRBJ1-1|-|TRBV6-5
CASSPPGNSGQAFF
TGTGCCAGCAGTCCCCCAGGTAACAGTGGCCAAGCTTTCTTT
>-|TRBJ1-1|TRBD1|TRBV5-1
CASSSTGTGKTFF
TGCGCCAGCAGTTCGACCGGGACAGGGAAAACTTTCTTT
>-|TRBJ2-7|-|TRBV18
CASSLGLDYEQYF
TGTGCCAGCTCCCTAGGACTCGACTACGAGCAGTACTTC
>-|TRBJ2-2|TRBD1|TRBV6-5
CAVVGQGWTGELFF
TGTGCAGTAGTGGGACAGGGGTGGACCGGGGAGCTGTTTTTT
>-|TRBJ1-2|-|TRBV11-2
CASSLVQNGYTF
TGTGCCAGCAGCTTAGTTCAGAACGGCTACACCTTC
>-|TRBJ1-1|TRBD1|TRBV27
CASSLRGRGTEAFF
TGTGCCAGCAGTCTGAGGGGGCGGGGCACTGAAGCTTTCTTT
>once|TRBJ1-1|-|TRBV14
CASSQAWGRGTEAFF
TGTGCCAGCAGCCAAGCTTGGGGGCGGGGGACTGAAGCTTTCTTT
>-|TRBJ2-2|-|TRBV6-5
CASRGGNTGELFF
TGTGCCAGCAGGGGGGGGAACACCGGGGAGCTGTTTTTT
>-|TRBJ2-5|TRBD2|TRBV3-1/TRBV3-2
CASSQDTSGRETQYF
TGTGCCAGCAGCCAAGATACTAGCGGGAGAGAGACCCAGTACTTC